This T cell receptor (beta chain) was captured in a study of lymphopenia after photon versus proton radiotherapy. Sequencing used immunoSEQ multiplex PCR; TCRdb keeps in-frame clones, though not all of them. In the table there are 55,000 to 75,000 clones, roughly 93% of which are singletons. In regard to this clone: Its specificity is not known.

Notes on the study in general: Under photons, naive T cells and diversity fell while effector/memory populations rose. Post-nadir diversity loss with photons came from oligoclonal expansion, particularly CD8+ Temra cells. In patients who died, overall survival fell as post-nadir TCR diversity dropped more.

Trimming stripped 10 bases from V and 5 bases from J, with 14 bases between. Germline V CDR1 and CDR2: MNHEY, SVGAGI. The CDR3 totals 13 residues. This TCR derives from a woman aged 70-85 years with pancreatic cancer. The chain combines TRBV6-5 with TRBJ2-2; D not certain. The specimen comprised peripheral blood, sampled from a patient treated with photon-based radiotherapy. This CDR3 reads CATLGLRTGELFF. The DNA for the CDR3 is TGTGCCACCCTGGGTCTGAGAACCGGGGAGCTGTTTTTT.